Each of the 18 T cell receptor beta chains below was sequenced from the same sample in a study of cytomegalovirus exposure and HLA in healthy donors. 60 Vbeta and 13 Jbeta primers were used in PCR. Clones were read by immunoSEQ multiplex PCR, and TCRdb kept only the in-frame ones, dropping some. The sample lists roughly 140,000 clones; around 80% were seen once. Sequencing input: PBMCs. The receptors were gathered from a man aged 40-49 years in good health and CMV-seropositive.

This chain connects TRBV2 to TRBJ1-1, with D possibly TRBD1 on 5 matching bases. The V gene lost 7 bases and the J gene lost 4 bases, with 16 bases spanning the gap. This CDR3 has 14 residues. In germline, CDR1 is SNHLY, CDR2 FYNNEI. The CDR3 region has the DNA TGTGCCAGCACCTCACGGGGGGAGGGCACTGAAGCTTTCTTT. Encoded protein: CASTSRGEGTEAFF.

The chain combines TRBV7-9 with TRBJ2-1, with 8 bases that match TRBD1. V dropped 5 bases and J dropped 9; count of bases not matched to a gene: 15. Germline loops: CDR1 SEHNR, CDR2 FQNEAQ (reference sequence). The CDR3 contains 16 residues. The CDR3 spells CASSLGQGLPGGEQFF. DNA for the CDR3: TGTGCCAGCAGCCTCGGACAGGGTTTACCTGGGGGTGAGCAGTTCTTC.

The rearrangement uses TRBV4-3 and TRBJ2-7, with D possibly TRBD1 on 5 matching bases. The CDR3 runs to 14 residues. Germline V gives CDR1 LGHNA, CDR2 YSLEER. The V end was cut by 0 bases, the J end by 2 bases, with 8 bases between. For the CDR3, the DNA is TGCGCCAGCAGCCAAGAGTCAGGGCCCTACGAGCAGTACTTC. Protein sequence: CASSQESGPYEQYF.

The sample holds one count of this clone. J is TRBJ1-1 and V is TRBV18, with a weak D call TRBD1 (6 bases). In germline, CDR1 is KGHSH, CDR2 LQKENI. The V end was cut by 3 bases, the J end by 0 bases, with 14 bases between. This CDR3 contains 16 residues. This CDR3 is CASSPKGVEVNTEAFF. The CDR3 DNA is TGTGCCAGCTCACCCAAGGGGGTTGAAGTGAACACTGAAGCTTTCTTT.

The chain links TRBV29-1 to TRBJ2-1; TRBD2 matches 7 bases. The CDR3 is 13 residues long. V shed 4 bases and J 4 bases; nucleotides not matched to a gene: 4. Germline-derived CDR1 and CDR2 are SQVTM and ANQGSEA. The CDR3 region is CSVGLAEYNEQFF. As DNA, the CDR3 is TGCAGCGTTGGTCTAGCGGAGTACAATGAGCAGTTCTTC.

This chain joins TRBV27 and TRBJ2-7; possibly TRBD2 for D (5 bases). CDR1 and CDR2 from the germline V gene are MNHEY and SMNVEV (reference sequence). V was trimmed by 1 base and J by 3 bases, leaving 16 bases between them. The CDR3 is made up of 16 amino acids. CDR3 DNA sequence: TGTGCCAGCAGTTTATTCGGAGGCCATCCAGTCTACGAGCAGTACTTC. Its translation is CASSLFGGHPVYEQYF.

This clone was counted between two and nine times. The gene calls are TRBV6-1 and TRBJ1-2; no definite D call. The CDR3 runs 14 residues. Germline CDR1 reads MNHNS; CDR2 reads SASEGT. V lost 1 base and J lost 2, with 8 bases in between. The CDR3 sequence is CASSEGRLNYGYTF. In DNA, the CDR3 is TGTGCCAGCAGTGAAGGCAGACTAAACTATGGCTACACCTTC.

This clone appeared once. This chain joins TRBV5-5 and TRBJ1-5; D gene unclear. Trimming removed 0 bases from V and 6 bases from J, with 7 bases in between. In germline, CDR1 is SGHKS, CDR2 YYEKEE (reference sequence). This CDR3 contains 13 residues. The CDR3: CASSLVLGQPQHF. As DNA, the CDR3 is TGTGCCAGCAGCTTGGTCCTCGGTCAGCCCCAGCATTTT.

The rearrangement uses TRBV19 and TRBJ1-1; the match to TRBD1 covers 10 bases. This CDR3 comprises 16 residues. The V gene end was trimmed by 5 bases and the J gene end by 7 bases; junction bases not matched to a gene: 13. The germline V gene encodes CDR1 LNHDA and CDR2 SQIVND (reference sequence). CDR3 protein: CASSSAWGTGVSEAFF. In DNA, the CDR3 is TGTGCCAGTAGTTCCGCTTGGGGGACAGGGGTTAGTGAAGCTTTCTTT.

The chain couples TRBV7-9 to TRBJ2-5, with D hard to call. CDR3 size: 14 residues. V lost 3 bases and J lost 0, with 8 bases in between. Germline V lookup: CDR1 SEHNR, CDR2 FQNEAQ (reference sequence). The CDR3 nucleotides are TGTGCCAGCAGCTTTGTCAACAACCAAGAGACCCAGTACTTC. Translated, it gives CASSFVNNQETQYF. The variable domain in full, with the rest retrieved from reference TRBV7-9 and TRBJ2-5, is DTGVSQNPRHKITKRGQNVTFRCDPISEHNRLYWYRQTLGQGPEFLTYFQNEAQLEKSRLLSDRFSAERPKGSFSTLEIQRTEQGDSAMYLCASSFVNNQETQYFGPGTRLLVL.

This chain joins TRBV27 and TRBJ1-5, with 10 bases fitting TRBD1. The length of the CDR3 is 18 residues. The V gene end was trimmed by 5 bases and the J gene end by 2 bases; junction bases not matched to a gene: 12. The germline CDR1 and CDR2 sequences are MNHEY and SMNVEV (reference sequence). CDR3 DNA sequence: TGTGCCAGCAGTGCTCACCGGACAGGGGGATTGGGCAATCAGCCCCAGCATTTT. Its translation is CASSAHRTGGLGNQPQHF.

The chain is built from TRBV7-8 and TRBJ2-3, with 7 bases matching TRBD1. Per the germline V gene, CDR1 is SGHVS and CDR2 is FQNEAQ. The ends lost 5 bases at V and 0 bases at J; junction bases unmatched: 5. This CDR3 has 15 residues. The DNA for the CDR3 is TGTGCCAGCAGCCCGAAGGGGGCTAGCACAGATACGCAGTATTTT. This gives the protein CASSPKGASTDTQYF.

The chain is built from TRBV5-1 and TRBJ2-3; D not certain. Germline V CDR1 and CDR2: SGHRS, YFSETQ. Between the trimmed V and J ends, which lost 2 bases and 2 bases, there was a span of 9 bases. The CDR3 loop spans 14 amino acids. The CDR3 region has the DNA TGCGCCAGCAGCTTTGGCAGCGACACAGATACGCAGTATTTT. It specifies CASSFGSDTDTQYF.

The chain employs TRBV6-5 and TRBJ1-3, with 7 bases matching TRBD1. Per germline, CDR1 MNHEY and CDR2 SVGAGI. The junction had 8 bases not matched to a gene; V was cut back by 5 bases and J by 4 bases. The CDR3 is 15 amino acids. The CDR3, as DNA: TGTGCCAGCAGTAAACAGGGGAAATCCGGAAACACCATATATTTT. Protein sequence: CASSKQGKSGNTIYF.

This clone has just a few counts. V is TRBV5-4 and J is TRBJ2-2, with unresolved D. CDR3 length: 14 residues. CDR1 and CDR2 from the germline V gene are SGHNT and YYREEE (reference sequence). The ends were cut back, 2 bases at V and 1 base at J, with 6 bases in the middle. The chain's CDR3 is CASSLPGNTGELFF. DNA of the CDR3: TGTGCCAGCAGCTTACCAGGGAACACCGGGGAGCTGTTTTTT. The full variable domain, rest sourced from reference TRBV5-4 and TRBJ2-2, is ETGVTQSPTHLIKTRGQQVTLRCSSQSGHNTVSWYQQALGQGPQFIFQYYREEENGRGNFPPRFSGLQFPNYSSELNVNALELDDSALYLCASSLPGNTGELFFGEGSRLTVL.

The V and J genes are TRBV5-6 and TRBJ1-1; D not certain. Germline V lookup: CDR1 SGHDT, CDR2 YYEEEE. The CDR3 extends over 15 amino acids. The V gene lost 5 bases and the J gene lost 0 bases, with 14 bases spanning the gap. CDR3 residues: CASSYIYPVNTEAFF. The CDR3 region has the DNA TGTGCCAGCAGTTATATTTACCCAGTGAACACTGAAGCTTTCTTT.

The rearrangement joins TRBV9 to TRBJ2-3; 9 bases align to TRBD1. Per the germline V gene, CDR1 is SGDLS and CDR2 is YYNGEE. J gave up 3 bases and V 1 base, and 3 bases lay outside the gene matches. The CDR3 loop spans 15 amino acids. The CDR3 spells CASSVTGGMTDTQYF. The CDR3 nucleotides read TGTGCCAGCAGCGTAACAGGGGGCATGACAGATACGCAGTATTTT.

V is TRBV5-1 and J is TRBJ2-1, with 9 bases lining up with TRBD2. The trim removed 0 bases at V and 7 bases at J, leaving 8 bases unmatched. CDR3 length: 16 residues. The germline V gene has CDR1 SGHRS and CDR2 YFSETQ. The CDR3 DNA is TGCGCCAGCAGCTTGGTTGCGGGAGGGCCAACGAATGAGCAGTTCTTC. This encodes CASSLVAGGPTNEQFF. The full variable domain, with the rest looked up from reference TRBV5-1 and TRBJ2-1, is KAGVTQTPRYLIKTRGQQVTLSCSPISGHRSVSWYQQTPGQGLQFLFEYFSETQRNKGNFPGRFSGRQFSNSRSEMNVSTLELGDSALYLCASSLVAGGPTNEQFFGPGTRLTVL.